Listed here are 5 T cell receptor beta chains from one sample, sequenced in a study of T cells in Graves' hyperthyroidism and ophthalmopathy. Amplification yielded TCR beta CDR3 regions, with RNA transcripts as the source. First-round RT-PCR targeting the TCR CDR3 was performed with the HTBI primer set. TCRdb redid the calling of the multiplex PCR reads with MiXCR, one entry per CDR3 protein. The data contain hundreds of thousands of distinct CDR3 sequences, 45% of them singletons. Sequenced sample: peripheral blood or thyroid tissue (not recorded which). The receptors derive from an adult man with Graves' disease, either hyperthyroidism or ophthalmopathy (not recorded which).

The rearrangement joins TRBV6-1 to TRBJ2-5, with 8 bases aligning to TRBD1. The ends lost 5 bases at V and 5 bases at J; junction bases unmatched: 10. The CDR3 is 15 amino acids. CDR1 and CDR2 from the germline V gene are MNHNS and SASEGT. The CDR3 reads CASSLRTGLGETQYF. CDR3 bases: TGTGCCAGCAGTCTCCGGACAGGGCTGGGGGAGACCCAGTACTTC.

The chain carries TRBV5-1 and TRBJ1-6; 8 bases match TRBD1. The J segment lost 12 bases and the V segment lost 0 bases, leaving 2 bases of the junction unmatched. The CDR3 totals 13 residues. Germline-derived CDR1 and CDR2 are SGHRS and YFSETQ. CDR3 sequence (DNA): TGCGCCAGCAGCTTGGTCGACAGGGGACCCCTCCACTTT. This gives the protein CASSLVDRGPLHF.

V and J are TRBV9 and TRBJ2-7, with D possibly being TRBD1 (6 bases). The CDR3 has 15 amino acids. Germline CDR1 SGDLS, CDR2 YYNGEE. V was trimmed by 0 bases and J by 1 base, leaving 11 bases between them. CDR3 in amino acids: CASSVGAGDSYEQYF. CDR3 in DNA: TGTGCCAGCAGCGTAGGGGCAGGGGATTCCTACGAGCAGTACTTC. Variable domain in full (rest from reference TRBV9 and TRBJ2-7): DSGVTQTPKHLITATGQRVTLRCSPRSGDLSVYWYQQSLDQGLQFLIQYYNGEERAKGNILERFSAQQFPDLHSELNLSSLELGDSALYFCASSVGAGDSYEQYFGPGTRLTVT.

The rearrangement links TRBV10-3 to TRBJ1-1; 7 nucleotides match TRBD1. The V and J ends lost 5 bases and 5 bases, in that order; junction bases with no gene match: 5. The germline V gene has CDR1 ENHRY and CDR2 SYGVKD. This CDR3 spans 13 amino acids. CDR3 nucleotides: TGTGCCATCAGTAACAGGGGTAGGACTGAAGCTTTCTTT. Protein: CAISNRGRTEAFF.

V usage is TRBV10-3 and J usage is TRBJ1-1; D is ambiguous. In germline, CDR1 is ENHRY, CDR2 SYGVKD. CDR3 size: 13 residues. The V end was cut by 3 bases, the J end by 1 base, with 6 bases between. The CDR3 bases are TGTGCCATCAGTGATGCACAGAACACTGAAGCTTTCTTT. This translates into CAISDAQNTEAFF.